This record looks at one T cell receptor (beta chain) sequence and its context. Its antigen remains unknown. This sample is part of a study of vaccination effects on CD4 cells after COVID-19. Whole-study context: Participants completed two doses of the BNT162b2 or mRNA-1273 vaccine. Whole-study results and caveats: Common cold coronavirus cross-reactivity was shown by only 1 of 255 vaccine-induced clones in healthy vaccinees. Marked contraction was observed in infection-induced and vaccine-induced clones late after vaccination.

Antigen-specific CD4+ T cells were expanded with viral peptide pools in the ViraFEST assay before sequencing. Cultured cells yielded isolated CD4+ T cells after nine to ten days. All vaccine recipients tested negative for nucleocapsid antibodies and had never contracted SARS-CoV-2 infection. For each well, roughly 2 million PBMC were cultured with about 10 IU/ml IL-2 and roughly 9.2 ug/ml peptides. CDR3 length equals 15 residues. V was clipped by 6 bases and J by 3 bases; unmatched bases: 7. Germline values: CDR1 MNHEY, CDR2 SVGAGI. Sequencing used immunoSEQ multiplex PCR; TCRdb keeps in-frame clones, though not all of them. The sample lists about 55,000 clones, around 68% occurring once.

This receptor was taken from a human donor who received a COVID-19 vaccine. The chain couples TRBV6-5 to TRBJ1-3; TRBD1 matches 8 bases. The sample here was CD4+ T cells from PBMCs cultured with SARS-CoV-2 spike peptides, taken before COVID-19 vaccination. The CDR3: CASRMDRVGGNTIYF. The CDR3 DNA is TGTGCCAGCAGAATGGACAGGGTGGGTGGAAACACCATATATTTT.